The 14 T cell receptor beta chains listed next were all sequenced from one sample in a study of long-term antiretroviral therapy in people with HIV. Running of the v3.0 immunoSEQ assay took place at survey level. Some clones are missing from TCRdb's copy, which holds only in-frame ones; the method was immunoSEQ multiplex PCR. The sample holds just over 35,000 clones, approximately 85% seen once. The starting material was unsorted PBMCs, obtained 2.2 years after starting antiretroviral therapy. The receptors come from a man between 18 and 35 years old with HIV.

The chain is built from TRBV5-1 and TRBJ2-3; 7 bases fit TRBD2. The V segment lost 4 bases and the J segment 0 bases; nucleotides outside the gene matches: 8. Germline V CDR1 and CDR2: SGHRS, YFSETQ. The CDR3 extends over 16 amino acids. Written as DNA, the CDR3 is TGCGCCAGCAGCCCACCTAGCGGACCTAGCACAGATACGCAGTATTTT. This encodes CASSPPSGPSTDTQYF.

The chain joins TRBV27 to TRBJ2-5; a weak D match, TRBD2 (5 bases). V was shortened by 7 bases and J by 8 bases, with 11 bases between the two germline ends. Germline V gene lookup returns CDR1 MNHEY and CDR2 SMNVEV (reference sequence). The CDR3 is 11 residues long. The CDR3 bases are TGTGCCAGCATCTTCGCGGGCACCCAGTACTTC. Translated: CASIFAGTQYF.

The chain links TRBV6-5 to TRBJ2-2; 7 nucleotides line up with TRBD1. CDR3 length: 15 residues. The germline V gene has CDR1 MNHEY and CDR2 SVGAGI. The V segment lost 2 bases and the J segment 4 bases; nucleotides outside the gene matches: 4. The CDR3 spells CASSYSPGGTGELFF. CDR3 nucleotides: TGTGCCAGCAGTTACAGTCCAGGGGGCACCGGGGAGCTGTTTTTT.

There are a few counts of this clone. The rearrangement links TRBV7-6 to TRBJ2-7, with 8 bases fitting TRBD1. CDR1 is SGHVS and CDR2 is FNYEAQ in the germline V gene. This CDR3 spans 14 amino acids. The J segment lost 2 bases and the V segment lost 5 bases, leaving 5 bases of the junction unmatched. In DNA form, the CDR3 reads TGTGCCAGCAGCCTGGACAGGGATACCTACGAGCAGTACTTC. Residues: CASSLDRDTYEQYF.

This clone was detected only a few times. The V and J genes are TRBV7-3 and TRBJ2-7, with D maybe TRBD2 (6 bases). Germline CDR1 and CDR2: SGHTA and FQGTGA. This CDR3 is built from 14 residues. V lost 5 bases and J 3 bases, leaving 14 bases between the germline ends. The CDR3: CASSPSGGSYEQYF. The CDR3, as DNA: TGTGCCAGCAGCCCCTCTGGGGGGAGCTACGAGCAGTACTTC.

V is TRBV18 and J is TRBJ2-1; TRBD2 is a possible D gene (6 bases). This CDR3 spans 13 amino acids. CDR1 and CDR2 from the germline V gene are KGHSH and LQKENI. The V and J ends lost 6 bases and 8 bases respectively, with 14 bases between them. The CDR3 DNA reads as TGTGCCAGCTCGAAGACGGCTAGCGATGAGCAGTTCTTC. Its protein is CASSKTASDEQFF.

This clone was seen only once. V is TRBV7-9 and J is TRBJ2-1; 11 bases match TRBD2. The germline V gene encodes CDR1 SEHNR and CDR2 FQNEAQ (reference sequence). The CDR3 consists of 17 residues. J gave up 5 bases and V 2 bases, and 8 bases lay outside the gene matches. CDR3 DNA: TGTGCCAGCAGCTTACAATCACTAGCGGGAGTAGACAATGAGCAGTTCTTC. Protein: CASSLQSLAGVDNEQFF.

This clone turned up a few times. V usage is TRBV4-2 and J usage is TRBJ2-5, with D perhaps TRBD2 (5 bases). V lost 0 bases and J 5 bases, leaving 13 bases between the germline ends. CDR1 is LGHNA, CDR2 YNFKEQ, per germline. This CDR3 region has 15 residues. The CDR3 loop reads CASSQDWRAHETQYF. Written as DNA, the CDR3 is TGTGCCAGCAGCCAAGATTGGCGGGCGCATGAGACCCAGTACTTC.

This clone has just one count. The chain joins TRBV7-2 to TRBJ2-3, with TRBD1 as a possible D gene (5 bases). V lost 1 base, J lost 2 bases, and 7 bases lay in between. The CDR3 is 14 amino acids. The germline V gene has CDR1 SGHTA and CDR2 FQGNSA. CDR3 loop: CASSLGGATDTQYF. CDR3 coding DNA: TGTGCCAGCAGCTTAGGGGGCGCCACAGATACGCAGTATTTT.

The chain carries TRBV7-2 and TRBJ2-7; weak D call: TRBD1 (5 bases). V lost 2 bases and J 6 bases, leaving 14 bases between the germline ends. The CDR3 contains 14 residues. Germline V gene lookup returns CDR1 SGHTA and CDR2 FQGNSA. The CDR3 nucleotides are TGTGCCAGCAGCTTATTGGCAGGGCGGACCGAGCAGTACTTC. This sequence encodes CASSLLAGRTEQYF.

This CDR3 reads CASSRTSGTKNTGELFF. The CDR3 coding sequence is TGTGCCAGCAGCCGGACATCCGGGACAAAGAACACCGGGGAGCTGTTTTTT. The chain has TRBV2 and TRBJ2-2; weak D call: TRBD1 (6 bases). CDR3 size: 17 residues. Trimming left V 6 bases short and J 1 base short, with 18 bases between. Germline V lookup: CDR1 SNHLY, CDR2 FYNNEI.

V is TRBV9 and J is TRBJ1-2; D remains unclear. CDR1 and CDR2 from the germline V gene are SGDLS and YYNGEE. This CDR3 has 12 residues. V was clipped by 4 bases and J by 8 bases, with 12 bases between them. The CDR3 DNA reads TGTGCCAGCAGCCCTCTTCGAGGGGGCTACACCTTC. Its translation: CASSPLRGGYTF.

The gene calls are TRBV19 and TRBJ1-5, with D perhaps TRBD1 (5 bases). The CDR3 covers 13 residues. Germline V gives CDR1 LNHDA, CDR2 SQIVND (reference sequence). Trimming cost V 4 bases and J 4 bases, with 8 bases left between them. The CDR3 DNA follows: TGTGCCAGTAGTAGCGGGGGTAATCAGCCCCAGCATTTT. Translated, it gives CASSSGGNQPQHF. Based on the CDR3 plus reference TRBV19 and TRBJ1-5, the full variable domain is DGGITQSPKYLFRKEGQNVTLSCEQNLNHDAMYWYRQDPGQGLRLIYYSQIVNDFQKGDIAEGYSVSREKKESFPLTVTSAQKNPTAFYLCASSSGGNQPQHFGDGTRLSIL.

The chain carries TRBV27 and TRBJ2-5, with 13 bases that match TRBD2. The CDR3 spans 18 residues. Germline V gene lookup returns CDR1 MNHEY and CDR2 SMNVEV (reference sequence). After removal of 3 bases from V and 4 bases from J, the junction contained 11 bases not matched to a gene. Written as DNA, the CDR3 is TGTGCCAGCAGTTTGGGTGGCCCTGGACTAGCGGGGGTAGAGACCCAGTACTTC. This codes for CASSLGGPGLAGVETQYF.